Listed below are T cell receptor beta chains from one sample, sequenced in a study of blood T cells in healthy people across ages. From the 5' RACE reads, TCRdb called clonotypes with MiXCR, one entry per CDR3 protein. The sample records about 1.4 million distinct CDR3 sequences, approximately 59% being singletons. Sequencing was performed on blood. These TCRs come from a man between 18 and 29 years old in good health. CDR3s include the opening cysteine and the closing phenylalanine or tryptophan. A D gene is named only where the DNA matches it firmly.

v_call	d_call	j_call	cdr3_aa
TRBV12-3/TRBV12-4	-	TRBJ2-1	CASSPGGYDNEQFF
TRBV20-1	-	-	CSALRGAEQYF
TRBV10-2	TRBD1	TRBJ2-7	CASSDFGTGNDEQYF
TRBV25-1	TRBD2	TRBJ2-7	CASSEFGGGYEQYF
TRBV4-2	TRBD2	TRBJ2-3	CASSPGLAGGLTDTQYF
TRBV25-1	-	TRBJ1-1	CASSEDHYTEAFF
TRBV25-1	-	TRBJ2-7	CASSVSGDRSYEQYF
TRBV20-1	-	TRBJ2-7	CSARAGYSYEQYF
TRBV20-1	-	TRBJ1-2	CSASGDPVVRGHTF
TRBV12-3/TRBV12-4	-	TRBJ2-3	CASSFDTRTDTRYF
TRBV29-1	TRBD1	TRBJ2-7	CSVEDSGTGKYEQYF
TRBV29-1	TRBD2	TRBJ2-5	CSMMTSLGGEETQYF
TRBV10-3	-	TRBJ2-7	CAISESGLTYEQYF
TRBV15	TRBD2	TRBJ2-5	CATSRDPQWAGGQETQYF
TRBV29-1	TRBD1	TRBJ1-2	CSATGDFPHGYTF
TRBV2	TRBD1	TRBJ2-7	CASSWPGQASYEQYF
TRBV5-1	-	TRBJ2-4	CASSFRTAPEGNIQYF
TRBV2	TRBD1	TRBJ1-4	CASSEGTGEKLFF
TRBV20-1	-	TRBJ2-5	CSARPGDLRPQYF
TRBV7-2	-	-	CASSRDFQGEQYF
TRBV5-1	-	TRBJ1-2	CASSPNGGRSDRDYGYTF
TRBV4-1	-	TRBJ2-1	CASARSVSNEQFF
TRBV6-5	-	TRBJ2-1	CAAKLAGTNEQFF
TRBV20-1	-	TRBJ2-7	CSARGDGGEQYF
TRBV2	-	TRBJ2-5	CASSWGGPETQYF
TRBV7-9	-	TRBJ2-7	CASSRRDSYEQYF
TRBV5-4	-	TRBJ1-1	CASSLVGLGGASEAFF
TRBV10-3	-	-	CAISDRIQETQYF
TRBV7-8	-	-	CASSTKGDFGQFF
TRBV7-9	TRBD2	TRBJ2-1	CASSFSGKSYNEQFF
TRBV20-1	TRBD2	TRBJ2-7	CVYRGTSGNEQYF
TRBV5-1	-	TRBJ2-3	CASSLNVGGQSDTQYF
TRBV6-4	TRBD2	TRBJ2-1	CASPGLAGLNEQFF
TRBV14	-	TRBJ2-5	CASSLWGMGQRGNEQYF
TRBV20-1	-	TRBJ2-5	CSAWGYQETQYF
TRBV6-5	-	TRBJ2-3	CASSSGSIGVSSTDTQYF
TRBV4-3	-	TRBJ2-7	CASSRGTLNEQYF
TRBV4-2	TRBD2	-	CASSQGVTSGSYEQYF
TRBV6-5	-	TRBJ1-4	CASSYSGMSGRTNEKLFF
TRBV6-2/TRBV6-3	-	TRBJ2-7	CASSPVLTEQYF
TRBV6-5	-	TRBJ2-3	CASKGAGTQYF
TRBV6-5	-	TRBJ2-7	CASSPDAPYEQYF
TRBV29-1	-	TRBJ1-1	CSVEPTGPVLEAFF
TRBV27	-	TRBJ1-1	CASSPRRKNTEAFF
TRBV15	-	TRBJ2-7	CATSTNSGPASYEQYF
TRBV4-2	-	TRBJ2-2	CASSQESSGYTGELFF
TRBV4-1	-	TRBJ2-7	CASSQEGGESSYEQYF
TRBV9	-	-	CASSVVAGDEQYF
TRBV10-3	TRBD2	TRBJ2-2	CATLTSGANTGELFF
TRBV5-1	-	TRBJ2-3	CASSPDTNTDTQYF
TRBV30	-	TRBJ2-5	CAWSVGAEQETQYF
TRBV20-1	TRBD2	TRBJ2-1	CSAGTSGDEQFF
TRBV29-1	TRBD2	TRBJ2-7	CSPAELAGARPYEQYF
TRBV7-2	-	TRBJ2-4	CASSPQTRGELAKNIQYF
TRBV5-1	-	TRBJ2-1	CASSSRDPGYNEQFF
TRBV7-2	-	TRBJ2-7	CASSPDGMYYEQYF
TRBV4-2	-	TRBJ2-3	CASSHTGINTQYF
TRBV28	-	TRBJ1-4	CASSPEGGRRDEKLFF
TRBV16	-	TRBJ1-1	CASSQSTLEGNTEAFF
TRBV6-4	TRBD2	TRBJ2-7	CASSEASGAPYEQYF